This T cell receptor beta chain stems from a study of T cells in Graves' hyperthyroidism and ophthalmopathy. V lost 4 bases and J lost 4, with 10 bases in between. CDR1 DFQATT and CDR2 SNEGSKA come from the germline V gene (reference sequence). The length of the CDR3 is 12 residues. Amplified TCR beta CDR3 regions derived from RNA transcripts. An initial round of RT-PCR targeting the TCR CDR3 relied on the HTBI primer set. TCRdb independently ran MiXCR on the multiplex PCR reads; one entry per CDR3 protein. The sample lists 300,000 or so distinct CDR3 sequences, approximately 18% occurring once. The sequenced sample was blood. J is TRBJ1-2 and V is TRBV20-1, with D maybe TRBD1 (5 bases). This clonotype was sampled from a woman aged 45 to 65 with Graves' hyperthyroidism. The CDR3 DNA is TGCAGTGCTAACCCTACAGGCTATGGCTACACCTTC. This translates into CSANPTGYGYTF.